The following is a TCR beta chain sequence with its context. Looked up from germline, CDR1 is LGHNA and CDR2 is YSLEER. V trimming: 4 bases; J trimming: 0 bases; junction bases outside the gene matches: 9. The CDR3 runs to 18 residues. This sample is part of a study of T-cell memory formation after mild COVID-19. MiXCR, run by TCRdb on the 5' RACE reads, gives a single entry per CDR3 protein. The top ten clones hold around 12% of a sample with over 450,000 distinct CDR3 sequences, 20% of them seen once. The clonotype was recovered from an adult woman who had mild COVID-19 (a few samples of this study predate the infection). Cell type and time point are not known. This sequence joins TRBV4-3 and TRBJ2-3; TRBD2 aligns across 11 bases. The sample comprised PBMCs or a T cell subset sorted from them (not recorded which). This CDR3 is CASSLYIAGGPSTDTQYF. As DNA, the CDR3 is TGCGCCAGCAGCCTGTATATAGCGGGAGGGCCGAGCACAGATACGCAGTATTTT.